These 8 T cell receptor beta chains share one sample of origin, sequenced in a study of low-dose radiotherapy and immunotherapy resistance in tumors. The sample's time point: before trial treatment. Alpha and beta chains were covered, as first-strand cDNA relied on TRAV- and TRBV-specific primers. For amplifying TCRs, the PCR ran for around 20 cycles with Phusion, which was used together with a constant-region primer and the adapter on the V primers. TCRdb ran MiXCR on the reads and lists one entry per CDR3 protein. The repertoire holds more than 85,000 distinct CDR3 sequences, with 9% to 9.5% as singletons. The sequencing used PBMCs, collected before treatment. The origin of the receptors is a male donor with prostate cancer.

There are many counts of this clonotype. The V gene is TRBV4-2, the J gene TRBJ1-5, with D unresolved. V was pared by 2 bases and J by 4 bases, with 3 bases between. Germline values: CDR1 LGHNA, CDR2 YNFKEQ. The length of the CDR3 is 12 residues. The CDR3 reads CASSQPNQPQHF. The CDR3 nucleotides read TGTGCCAGCAGCCAACCAAATCAGCCCCAGCATTTT.

This clonotype was detected many times. The rearrangement links TRBV29-1 to TRBJ2-5, with D possibly matching TRBD1 (6 bases). This CDR3 spans 13 amino acids. Trimming took off 3 bases at V and 5 bases at J, with 13 bases between the two ends. Germline CDR1 is SQVTM and CDR2 is ANQGSEA. CDR3 loop: CSVDSGAGETQYF. The CDR3, as DNA: TGCAGCGTTGATTCAGGGGCCGGGGAGACCCAGTACTTC.

This clonotype was counted many times. V gene TRBV30 combines with J gene TRBJ1-1; TRBD1 is a possible D gene (6 bases). This CDR3 has 14 amino acids. V was pared by 4 bases and J by 3 bases, with 15 bases between. Germline CDR1 is GTSNPN and CDR2 is SVGIG (reference sequence). The CDR3 region is CAWTSHRDDTEAFF. CDR3 DNA: TGTGCCTGGACCTCACACAGGGACGACACTGAAGCTTTCTTT.

This clonotype was seen repeatedly, ten times or more. The chain has TRBV7-8 and TRBJ1-2, with TRBD1 identical over 12 bases. After removal of 8 bases from V and 5 bases from J, the junction contained 6 bases not matched to a gene. The CDR3 has 14 amino acids. Germline loops: CDR1 SGHVS, CDR2 FQNEAQ. CDR3 in amino acids: CASGTGGNWYGYTF. The CDR3 DNA reads as TGTGCCAGCGGGACAGGGGGCAATTGGTATGGCTACACCTTC.

This clonotype was counted many times. The chain links TRBV3-1 to TRBJ2-1; D gene uncertain. Per germline, CDR1 LGHDT and CDR2 YNNKEL (reference sequence). Trimming took 3 bases from V and 10 from J, leaving 10 bases between them. The CDR3 is 12 residues long. CDR3 sequence: CASSHPDLEQFF. The CDR3 DNA follows: TGTGCCAGCAGCCACCCGGATTTAGAGCAGTTCTTC.

This clonotype has just a few counts. This may arise from a read error, as a much more abundant clone is one base away. The J gene is TRBJ2-2, the V gene TRBV20-1, with D unresolved. The CDR3 is 13 amino acids. The germline CDR1 and CDR2 sequences are DFQATT and SNEGSKA (reference sequence). CDR3 bases: TGCAATGCTAGAGCCGGCGGCACCGGGGAGCTGTTTTTT. Protein sequence: CNARAGGTGELFF.

This clonotype was seen at least ten times. The chain recombines TRBV7-8 with TRBJ2-7, with D maybe TRBD2 (6 bases). The ends were cut back, 8 bases at V and 2 bases at J, with 16 bases in the middle. Germline V CDR1 and CDR2: SGHVS, FQNEAQ. CDR3 length: 14 amino acids. This CDR3 reads CASDGGAPTYEQYF. CDR3 nucleotide sequence: TGTGCCAGCGACGGCGGGGCACCCACCTACGAGCAGTACTTC.

The table lists this clonotype with many counts. The CDR3 coding sequence is TGCAGTGCCGCAGGGGGCGCGAATTCACCCCTCCACTTT. Its translation: CSAAGGANSPLHF. V gene TRBV20-1 combines with J gene TRBJ1-6; 8 nucleotides align to TRBD1. CDR1 DFQATT and CDR2 SNEGSKA come from the germline V gene (reference sequence). The CDR3 totals 13 residues. V trimming: 6 bases; J trimming: 7 bases; junction bases outside the gene matches: 5.